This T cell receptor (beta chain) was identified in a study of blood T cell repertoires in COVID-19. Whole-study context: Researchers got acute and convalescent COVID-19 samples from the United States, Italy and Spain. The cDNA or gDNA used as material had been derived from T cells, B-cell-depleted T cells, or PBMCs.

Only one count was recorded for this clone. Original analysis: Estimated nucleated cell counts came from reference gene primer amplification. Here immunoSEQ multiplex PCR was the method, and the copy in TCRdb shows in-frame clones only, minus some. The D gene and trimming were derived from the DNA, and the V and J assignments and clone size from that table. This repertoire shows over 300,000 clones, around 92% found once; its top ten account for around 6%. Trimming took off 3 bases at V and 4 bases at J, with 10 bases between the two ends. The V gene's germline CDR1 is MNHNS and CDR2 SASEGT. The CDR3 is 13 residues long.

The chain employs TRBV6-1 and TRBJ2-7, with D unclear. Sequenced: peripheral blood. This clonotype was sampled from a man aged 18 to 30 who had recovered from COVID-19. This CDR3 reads CASSESSRYEQYF. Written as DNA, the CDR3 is TGTGCCAGCAGTGAGAGTAGCAGATACGAGCAGTACTTC.